The clone carrying this T cell receptor (beta chain) was recorded only once. Its specificity is not known. Libraries were prepared by immunoSEQ multiplex PCR; TCRdb keeps only in-frame clonotypes and omits some of them. The data show more than 100,000 clones, 80% to 90% seen once. The data were taken from a study of T cells in localized non-small cell lung cancer. Study-level points and caveats: Tumor samples were not multi-region, leaving intratumor heterogeneity unexcluded. Longer overall survival was seen with higher T cell density measured in blood. Adjacent lung exhibited a median of 57 among the 100 most abundant tumor clones.

Per germline, CDR1 MDHEN and CDR2 SYDVKM. Trimming shortened V by 6 bases and J by 3 bases, and 14 bases separated the two germline ends. The CDR3 consists of 14 residues. The origin of this receptor is an older female donor with stage I lung adenocarcinoma. V and J are TRBV28 and TRBJ1-2, with D maybe TRBD1 (5 bases). Here the sequenced sample was peripheral blood, taken before any cancer treatment. CDR3 nucleotides: TGTGCCAGCAGCCCAGGGTCTTCGGACTATGGCTACACCTTC. Encoded protein: CASSPGSSDYGYTF.